This is a list of T cell receptor beta chains from one sample in a study of spatial heterogeneity in lung cancer. TCRdb fed the 5' RACE reads into MiXCR, producing one record per CDR3 protein. The sample lists 39,000 or so distinct CDR3 sequences, roughly 8% seen once, with roughly 28% in the top ten. The sequencing used PBMCs, collected at surgery. The receptors come from a male donor with early-stage non-small cell lung cancer. Each CDR3 is given with its conserved first and last residue. A D gene is named only where the DNA matches it firmly. The size of a clone is reported for some rows only, either as once, few or many, or as a class for expanded clones.

TRBV7-8	many	TRBD1	TRBJ1-1	TGTGCCAGCAGCTTACAGGGGGACGCGACTGAAGCTTTCTTT	CASSLQGDATEAFF
TRBV5-1	many	TRBD2	TRBJ2-7	TGCGCCAGCAGCTTGGATCCTAGCGGGGAGCAGTACTTC	CASSLDPSGEQYF
TRBV4-3	NA	TRBD1	TRBJ2-1	TGCGCCAGCAGCCAAGATCTTGGACAGGGGGTGAATGAGCAGTTCTTC	CASSQDLGQGVNEQFF
TRBV12-3/TRBV12-4	many	TRBD2	TRBJ2-1	TGTGCCAGCACCTTGGGGGGGGGACGAGGTGATGAGCAGTTCTTC	CASTLGGGRGDEQFF
TRBV5-1	many	TRBD1	TRBJ2-1	TGCGCCAGCAGCTTGGCCACAGGGGGCACCTACAATGAGCAGTTCTTC	CASSLATGGTYNEQFF
TRBV5-4	NA	NA	TRBJ2-6	TGTGCCAGCAGCTTGGGGGCTGGGGCCAACGTCCTGACTTTC	CASSLGAGANVLTF
TRBV2	few	NA	TRBJ2-1	TGTGCCAGCAGCCCGGACAATTACAATGAGCAGTTCTTC	CASSPDNYNEQFF
TRBV24-1	NA	NA	TRBJ2-1	TGTGCCACCAGCCAGACGAGCTCCTACAATGAGCAGTTCTTC	CATSQTSSYNEQFF
TRBV20-1	many	NA	TRBJ1-1	TGCAGTGCTAGGAACCGGGACACAAACACTGAAGCTTTCTTT	CSARNRDTNTEAFF
TRBV6-5	few	NA	TRBJ2-3	TGTGCCAGCAGTTACTCTGGGTACGCAGATACGCAGTATTTT	CASSYSGYADTQYF
TRBV6-5	many	TRBD1	TRBJ1-6	TGTGCCAGCAGTTACTGGACCGGACAGGGTCCTAGTTCACCCCTCCACTTT	CASSYWTGQGPSSPLHF
TRBV30	NA	NA	TRBJ1-5	TGTGCCTGGAGTTTATCCAGGGGTGGTGGGCAGCCCCAGCATTTT	CAWSLSRGGGQPQHF
TRBV2	many	NA	TRBJ2-2	TGTGCCAGCAGCCGACGGGACACCGGGGAGCTGTTTTTT	CASSRRDTGELFF
TRBV12-3/TRBV12-4	many	NA	TRBJ1-5	TGTGCCAGCAGTTTATGGGGTGGTCAGCCCCAGCATTTT	CASSLWGGQPQHF
TRBV27	many	NA	TRBJ1-3	TGTGCCAGCAGTCTCCGACGGGCCTCTGGAAACACCATATATTTT	CASSLRRASGNTIYF
TRBV7-2	many	NA	TRBJ1-2	TGTGCCAGCAGCATGCCAGACAGGCATGGCTACACCTTC	CASSMPDRHGYTF
TRBV6-5	few	TRBD1	TRBJ2-2	TGTGCCAGCAGACAGGGGTCCTACACCGGGGAGCTGTTTTTT	CASRQGSYTGELFF
TRBV20-1	many	TRBD1	TRBJ1-3	TGCAGTGCTTGGACAGGCAGGACTTTCCCCTCTGGAAACACCATATATTTT	CSAWTGRTFPSGNTIYF
TRBV5-6	many	TRBD2	TRBJ2-1	TGTGCCAGCAGCCGTAGCGGGGGCTACAATGAGCAGTTCTTC	CASSRSGGYNEQFF
TRBV7-2	many	NA	TRBJ1-4	TGTGCCAGCAGCCGTATGCTGGGAGTTAATGAAAAACTGTTTTTT	CASSRMLGVNEKLFF
TRBV6-2/TRBV6-3	many	TRBD2	TRBJ2-5	TGTGCCAGCAGTTACCTCGGTCTAGCGGAAGAGACCCAGTACTTC	CASSYLGLAEETQYF
TRBV7-9	few	NA	TRBJ1-2	TGTGCCAGCAGCCCAGGGTCGGATGGCTACACCTTC	CASSPGSDGYTF
TRBV4-3	many	NA	TRBJ1-4	TGCGCCAGCAGCCAAGAGGGGGCAGCAAGGGAAAAACTGTTTTTT	CASSQEGAAREKLFF
TRBV3-1	many	NA	TRBJ1-5	TGTGCCAGCAGCCAAGCCTCGCTCAGTCAGCCCCAGCATTTT	CASSQASLSQPQHF
TRBV24-1	many	TRBD2	TRBJ2-1	TGTGCCACCAGTGAGGCCGGGACTAGCTCCAATGAGCAGTTCTTC	CATSEAGTSSNEQFF
TRBV6-2/TRBV6-3	many	TRBD2	TRBJ2-3	TGTGCCAGCAGTTCGCCGGGACTATCCACAGATACGCAGTATTTT	CASSSPGLSTDTQYF
TRBV10-3	many	NA	TRBJ1-1	TGTGCCATCGCGGGGGGCACTGAAGCTTTCTTT	CAIAGGTEAFF
TRBV18	NA	NA	TRBJ2-7	TGTGCCAGCACACGGGAAACGATCGAGCAGTACTTC	CASTRETIEQYF
TRBV7-3	NA	TRBD1	TRBJ1-5	TGTGCCAGCAGCTCGGACAGGGAAACGCCCCAGCATTTT	CASSSDRETPQHF
TRBV11-3	NA	NA	TRBJ2-3	TGTGCCAGCAGCTTAGATTACGAAGATACGCAGTATTTT	CASSLDYEDTQYF
TRBV7-9	many	TRBD2	TRBJ2-5	TGTGCCAGCAGCTGGGGACTAGCGGGGGAGACCCAGTACTTC	CASSWGLAGETQYF
TRBV6-5	many	NA	TRBJ1-3	TGTGCCAGCAGTTCCCAGGGACGGCTTGGAAACACCATATATTTT	CASSSQGRLGNTIYF
TRBV5-4	many	NA	TRBJ2-4	TGTGCCAGCAGCTTGGCCGGCGGGGACCCCAAAAACATTCAGTACTTC	CASSLAGGDPKNIQYF
TRBV24-1	many	TRBD1	TRBJ2-1	TGTGCCACCAGTGATTGGGACAGGAGCGGTGAGCAGTTCTTC	CATSDWDRSGEQFF
TRBV6-6	many	TRBD1	TRBJ2-7	TGTGCCAGCGGGGGACAGGGGTACGAGCAGTACTTC	CASGGQGYEQYF
TRBV24-1	many	NA	TRBJ2-1	TGTGCCACCAGTATGGGAAGTGCCGGTTTTGAGCAGTTCTTC	CATSMGSAGFEQFF
TRBV4-1	few	TRBD2	TRBJ2-1	TGCGCCAGCAGCCAATCGGGGGGAACCTACAATGAGCAGTTCTTC	CASSQSGGTYNEQFF
TRBV6-6	few	NA	TRBJ2-1	TGTGCCAGCAGTTACTCGAACCGGTACGATGAGCAGTTCTTC	CASSYSNRYDEQFF
TRBV5-6	many	NA	TRBJ2-4	TGTGCCAGCAGCTCACCCATAGTCCCGGCAGGGGCCAAAAACATTCAGTACTTC	CASSSPIVPAGAKNIQYF
TRBV2	NA	NA	TRBJ1-5	TGTGCCAGCAGAAGAGGGCCGGACCTGAATCGGCCCCAGCATTTT	CASRRGPDLNRPQHF
TRBV6-2/TRBV6-3	NA	TRBD1	TRBJ1-1	TGTGCCAGCACCCAGAGGGTCGCAGGGGGTGAAGCTTTCTTT	CASTQRVAGGEAFF
TRBV14	many	NA	TRBJ2-2	TGTGCCAGCAGCCAAGACAGGGGCAGCACCGGGGAGCTGTTTTTT	CASSQDRGSTGELFF
TRBV20-1	NA	NA	TRBJ2-1	TGCAGTGCTGGGTCCTCGAATGAGCAGTTCTTC	CSAGSSNEQFF
TRBV7-6	many	NA	TRBJ2-3	TGTGCCAGCAGCTCCTTTTCCGGGGGTGTTACAGATACGCAGTATTTT	CASSSFSGGVTDTQYF
TRBV11-2	many	TRBD1	TRBJ1-2	TGTGCCAGCAGCTCATGGGACAGGGCTAACTATGGCTACACCTTC	CASSSWDRANYGYTF
TRBV9	few	NA	TRBJ2-3	TGTGCCAGCAGGACTGGAGGGGGGTACACAGATACGCAGTATTTT	CASRTGGGYTDTQYF
TRBV2	few	NA	TRBJ1-1	TGTGCCAGCAGTGAAAGTCAGGCCACTGAAGCTTTCTTT	CASSESQATEAFF
TRBV20-1	NA	NA	TRBJ2-4	TGCAGTGCTAGAGACGGCCTCAAAAACATTCAGTACTTC	CSARDGLKNIQYF
TRBV30	many	NA	TRBJ1-6	TGTGCCTGGAGATTTGTTCAAAATTCACCCCTCCACTTT	CAWRFVQNSPLHF
TRBV20-1	NA	TRBD2	TRBJ2-3	TGCAGTGCTCCTAATTTTTTAGCGGGGGGGTCAGATACGCAGTATTTT	CSAPNFLAGGSDTQYF
TRBV6-5	many	NA	TRBJ2-1	TGTGCCAGCAGCTCCGTTGAGGGTTTTAGCAATGAGCAGTTCTTC	CASSSVEGFSNEQFF